The clone carrying this TCR beta chain occurred many times. Its specificity is not known. The sample originates from a study of T-cell memory formation after mild COVID-19. Study-wide background: Clustering of TCRs was largely donor specific.

From germline, CDR1 is MNHEY and CDR2 SMNVEV (reference sequence). The CDR3 has 15 residues. V lost 6 bases and J 0 bases, leaving 12 bases between the germline ends. Findings and caveats of the study: The main location of contracting CD4+ clones was CM and EM, and that of contracting CD8+ clones was EMRA. Memory cells collected pre-infection included some clones that later responded, suggesting cross-reactive memory joined.

Amplification by 5'RACE using constant-segment primers produced TCR alpha and TCR beta cDNA libraries that carried sample barcodes and UMIs. TCRdb re-called the 5' RACE reads with MiXCR, one entry per CDR3 protein. The sample includes 240,000 or so distinct CDR3 sequences, around a tenth of them seen just once. This receptor was taken from a man aged 18 to 29 who had mild COVID-19 (a few samples of this study predate the infection). Cell type and time point are not known. This chain uses TRBV27 with TRBJ1-5, with D possibly being TRBD1 (6 bases). Sequenced input: PBMCs or a T cell subset sorted from them (not recorded which). CDR3 in amino acids: CASSPTGFSNQPQHF. The CDR3 nucleotides read TGTGCCAGCAGCCCAACAGGGTTTAGCAATCAGCCCCAGCATTTT.